These T cell receptor beta chains were read from a single sample in a study of T cell responses to AZD1222 COVID-19 vaccine. Sequencing was performed with immunoSEQ multiplex PCR; in TCRdb, only in-frame clones are kept and a portion is missing. Of 80,000 to 100,000 clones in the sample, approximately 86% were seen once. Sequenced material: peripheral blood, taken on day 0 of AZD1222 vaccination. The receptors shown here come from an adult in good health. Both conserved end residues are part of each CDR3. The D gene is left open where the match is weak. Expanded clones are given a class, and other clones once, few, many or no size at all.

CASSPRTPRQSYGTDTQYF TGTGCCAGCTCACCAAGAACTCCGAGACAGAGTTACGGAACAGATACGCAGTATTTT - - TRBJ2-3 TRBV18
CASSLLDRARAGNTIYF TGTGCCAGCAGTTTATTGGACAGGGCGAGGGCTGGAAACACCATATATTTT - TRBD1 TRBJ1-3 TRBV28
CASSPWTGLASYEQYF TGTGCCAGCAGCCCGTGGACAGGGCTGGCCTCCTACGAGCAGTACTTC - TRBD1 TRBJ2-7 TRBV7-8
CASSLSPGLPKETQYF TGTGCCAGCAGTTTATCGCCGGGACTACCTAAAGAGACCCAGTACTTC - TRBD2 TRBJ2-5 TRBV27
CASSQGGVGELFF TGTGCCAGCAGTCAAGGCGGAGTCGGGGAGCTGTTTTTT - - TRBJ2-2 TRBV7-2
CAISETSEAGYEQYF TGTGCCATCAGTGAAACGTCGGAGGCGGGCTACGAGCAGTACTTC few - TRBJ2-7 TRBV10-3
CASSVSPGDTQYF TGTGCCAGCAGCGTAAGTCCTGGGGATACGCAGTATTTT few - TRBJ2-3 TRBV3-1/TRBV3-2
CASSPSTGGFTEAFF TGTGCCAGCAGCCCCTCGACAGGGGGCTTCACTGAAGCTTTCTTT - TRBD1 TRBJ1-1 TRBV11-1
CASSELEGRTYGYTF TGTGCCAGCAGTGAACTGGAGGGTCGGACCTATGGCTACACCTTC - - TRBJ1-2 TRBV2
CASTAELHSYEQYF TGTGCCAGCACGGCGGAGCTCCACTCCTACGAGCAGTACTTC - - TRBJ2-7 TRBV2
CATSEGQGAPPNYGYTF TGTGCCACCAGCGAGGGACAGGGGGCGCCCCCTAACTATGGCTACACCTTC - TRBD1 TRBJ1-2 TRBV15
CASSQDRSSAFSGELFF TGTGCCAGCAGCCAAGATCGTTCTAGCGCGTTCTCCGGGGAGCTGTTTTTT - - TRBJ2-2 TRBV3-1/TRBV3-2
CASSQIGRGRNEKLFF TGTGCCAGCAGCCAAATCGGGCGGGGGCGTAATGAAAAACTGTTTTTT - - TRBJ1-4 TRBV14
CASSLSRGHTQPQHF TGTGCCAGCAGCTTAAGCAGGGGCCACACTCAGCCCCAGCATTTT - - TRBJ1-5 TRBV7-2
CASSQGAYEQFF TGTGCCAGCAGCCAGGGGGCCTATGAGCAGTTCTTC - TRBD1 TRBJ2-1 TRBV12-3/TRBV12-4
CAISESGLAGVSYYNEQFF TGTGCCATCAGTGAGTCGGGACTAGCGGGAGTTTCATACTACAATGAGCAGTTCTTC - TRBD2 TRBJ2-1 TRBV10-3
CASSLYPGPSSYEQYF TGCGCCAGCAGCCTTTACCCGGGACCGAGCTCCTACGAGCAGTACTTC - - TRBJ2-7 TRBV4-1
CASSQVKRKEETQYF TGCGCCAGCAGCCAAGTCAAGCGGAAAGAAGAGACCCAGTACTTC - - TRBJ2-5 TRBV4-3
CASSFRSRTDTQYF TGTGCCAGCAGCTTCCGATCACGCACAGATACGCAGTATTTT - - TRBJ2-3 TRBV7-3
CAISGDRGQTDTQYF TGTGCCATCAGTGGAGACAGGGGGCAGACAGATACGCAGTATTTT few TRBD1 TRBJ2-3 TRBV10-3
CASRGTSGGLAYEQYF TGCGCCAGCAGAGGGACTAGCGGGGGCCTAGCCTACGAGCAGTACTTC - TRBD2 TRBJ2-7 TRBV5-1
CASSTRQARTQPQHF TGTGCCAGTAGTACCCGACAGGCTAGAACACAGCCCCAGCATTTT - - TRBJ1-5 TRBV19
CASSPRPSPDRVQETQYF TGTGCCAGCAGCCCGAGGCCTTCCCCGGACAGGGTCCAAGAGACCCAGTACTTC - TRBD1 TRBJ2-5 TRBV7-2
CASSEGVAGGPDTQYF TGTGCCAGCAGTGAAGGGGTAGCGGGAGGGCCAGATACGCAGTATTTT - TRBD2 TRBJ2-3 TRBV2
CASSSRNLHNYGYTF TGTGCCAGTAGTTCCAGGAATCTCCACAACTATGGCTACACCTTC - - TRBJ1-2 TRBV19
CATRTGSDPYNSPLHF TGTGCCACTAGGACAGGGTCGGACCCGTATAATTCACCCCTCCACTTT - TRBD1 TRBJ1-6 TRBV2
CASSKEGQPKNQPQHF TGTGCCAGCAGCAAAGAAGGACAGCCGAAAAATCAGCCCCAGCATTTT - - TRBJ1-5 TRBV21-1
CASSLSTGELFF TGTGCCAGCAGTTTGTCGACCGGGGAGCTGTTTTTT - - TRBJ2-2 TRBV28
CATSEPGGETQYF TGTGCCACCAGTGAGCCCGGGGGAGAGACCCAGTACTTC - - TRBJ2-5 TRBV24-1
CASSLVGTPLQETQYF TGCGCCAGCAGCTTGGTAGGGACACCATTGCAAGAGACCCAGTACTTC - - TRBJ2-5 TRBV5-1
CASTSYRSGSEQFF TGTGCCAGCACCAGTTATCGGTCGGGGAGTGAGCAGTTCTTC - - TRBJ2-1 TRBV27
CASSLSPYTEAFF TGTGCCAGCAGCTTATCCCCTTACACTGAAGCTTTCTTT few - TRBJ1-1 TRBV7-3
CASSRTTGLDTEAFF TGTGCCAGCAGCCGTACGACAGGGCTAGACACTGAAGCTTTCTTT - TRBD1 TRBJ1-1 TRBV11-1
CASSFGQGGEKLFF TGTGCCAGCAGCTTCGGACAGGGGGGTGAAAAACTGTTTTTT - TRBD1 TRBJ1-4 TRBV5-6
CASSATGGVGEKLFF TGTGCCAGCAGTGCGACAGGAGGGGTTGGGGAAAAACTGTTTTTT - - TRBJ1-4 TRBV2
CASSLDTDQRYF TGTGCCAGCAGCCTAGACACCGACCAGCGGTACTTC - - TRBJ2-7 TRBV7-2
CASSPQVADTNYGYTF TGTGCCAGCAGCCCCCAGGTGGCAGACACTAACTATGGCTACACCTTC - - TRBJ1-2 TRBV7-2
CSVVSGSYNEQFF TGCAGCGTTGTGTCGGGCTCCTACAATGAGCAGTTCTTC - - TRBJ2-1 TRBV29-1
CASSPDDSNNSPLHF TGCGCCAGCAGCCCGGACGACTCCAATAATTCACCCCTCCACTTT once - TRBJ1-6 TRBV5-1